Below, one TCR beta chain is given with its context. CDR1 is SGHRS and CDR2 is YFSETQ in the germline V gene. CDR3 length: 16 amino acids. With 3 bases clipped from V and 3 bases from J, the junction kept 9 bases outside the gene matches. Libraries were prepared by immunoSEQ multiplex PCR; TCRdb keeps only in-frame clonotypes and omits some of them. Altogether around 230,000 clones are present, more than 75% being singletons, with the ten largest covering 11%. The data stem from a study of blood T cell repertoires in COVID-19. The sequence came from a man between 50 and 59 years old with COVID-19, enrolled during active disease. Sequencing was done on a sample of peripheral blood. This chain uses TRBV5-1 with TRBJ2-1; 7 nucleotides align to TRBD2. CDR3 amino acids: CASSSAGTSIYNEQFF. The CDR3 DNA follows: TGCGCCAGCAGCTCAGCGGGGACCTCGATCTACAATGAGCAGTTCTTC.